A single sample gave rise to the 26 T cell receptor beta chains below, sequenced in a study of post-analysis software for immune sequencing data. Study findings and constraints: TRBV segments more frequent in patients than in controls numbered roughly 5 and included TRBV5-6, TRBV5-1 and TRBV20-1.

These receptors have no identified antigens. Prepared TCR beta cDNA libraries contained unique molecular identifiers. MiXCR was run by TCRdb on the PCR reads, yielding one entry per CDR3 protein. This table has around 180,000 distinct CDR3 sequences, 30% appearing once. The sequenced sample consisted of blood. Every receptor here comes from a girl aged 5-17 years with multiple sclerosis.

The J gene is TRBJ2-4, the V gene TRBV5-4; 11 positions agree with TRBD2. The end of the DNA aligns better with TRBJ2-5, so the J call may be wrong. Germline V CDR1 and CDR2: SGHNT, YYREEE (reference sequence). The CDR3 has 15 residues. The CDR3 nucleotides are TGTGCCAGCAGCTTGCGACTAGCGGGGCTAGGGACCCAGTACTTC. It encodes CASSLRLAGLGTQYF.

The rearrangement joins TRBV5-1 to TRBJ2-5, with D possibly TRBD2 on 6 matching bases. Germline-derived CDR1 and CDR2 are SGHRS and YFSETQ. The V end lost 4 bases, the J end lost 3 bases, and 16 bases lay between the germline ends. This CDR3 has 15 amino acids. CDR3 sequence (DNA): TGCGCCAGCAGCCTTAACCCCTCGGGGGAAGAGACCCAGTACTTC. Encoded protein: CASSLNPSGEETQYF.

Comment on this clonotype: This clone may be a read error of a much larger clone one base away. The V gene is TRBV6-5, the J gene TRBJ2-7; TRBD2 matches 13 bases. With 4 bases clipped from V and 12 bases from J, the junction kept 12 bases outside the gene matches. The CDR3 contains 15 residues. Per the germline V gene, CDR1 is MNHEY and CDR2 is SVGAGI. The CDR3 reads CASSSGTSGKETRYF. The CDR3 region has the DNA TGTGCCAGCAGTTCAGGGACTAGCGGGAAGGAGACCCGGTACTTC.

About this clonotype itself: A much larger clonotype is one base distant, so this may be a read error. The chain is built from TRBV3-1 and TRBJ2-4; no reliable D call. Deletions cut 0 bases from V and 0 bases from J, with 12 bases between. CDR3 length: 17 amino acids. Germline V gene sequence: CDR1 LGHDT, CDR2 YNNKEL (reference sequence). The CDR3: CASSQDESSLAKNIQYF. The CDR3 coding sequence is TGTGCCAGCAGCCAAGATGAGAGTTCCCTAGCCAAAAACATTCAGTACTTC.

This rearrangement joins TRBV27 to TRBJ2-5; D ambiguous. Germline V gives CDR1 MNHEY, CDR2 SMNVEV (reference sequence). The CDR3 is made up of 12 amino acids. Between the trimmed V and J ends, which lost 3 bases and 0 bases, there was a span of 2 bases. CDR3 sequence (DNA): TGTGCCAGCAGTTTTTACCAAGAGACCCAGTACTTC. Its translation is CASSFYQETQYF.

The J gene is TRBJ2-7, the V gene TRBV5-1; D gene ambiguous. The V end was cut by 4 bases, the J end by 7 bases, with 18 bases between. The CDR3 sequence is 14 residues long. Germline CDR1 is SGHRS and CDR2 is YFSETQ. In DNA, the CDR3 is TGCGCCAGCAGCATTAAGCGTGGTTACAATGAGCAGTACTTC. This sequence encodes CASSIKRGYNEQYF.

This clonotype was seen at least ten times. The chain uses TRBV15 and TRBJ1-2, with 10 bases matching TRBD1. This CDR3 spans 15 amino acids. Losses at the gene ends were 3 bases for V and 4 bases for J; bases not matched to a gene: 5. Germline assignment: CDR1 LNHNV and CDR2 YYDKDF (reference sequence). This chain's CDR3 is CATSRTGGYGYGYTF. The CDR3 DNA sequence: TGTGCCACCAGCAGGACAGGGGGCTACGGCTATGGCTACACCTTC. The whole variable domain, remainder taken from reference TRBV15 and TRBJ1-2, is DAMVIQNPRYQVTQFGKPVTLSCSQTLNHNVMYWYQQKSSQAPKLLFHYYDKDFNNEADTPDNFQSRRPNTSFCFLDIRSPGLGDTAMYLCATSRTGGYGYGYTFGSGTRLTVV.

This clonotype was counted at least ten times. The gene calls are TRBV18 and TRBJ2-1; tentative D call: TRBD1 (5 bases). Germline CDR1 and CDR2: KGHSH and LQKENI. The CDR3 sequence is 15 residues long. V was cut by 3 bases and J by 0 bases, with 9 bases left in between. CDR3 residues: CASSPQTDSYNEQFF. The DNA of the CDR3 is TGTGCCAGCTCACCTCAGACAGACTCCTACAATGAGCAGTTCTTC.

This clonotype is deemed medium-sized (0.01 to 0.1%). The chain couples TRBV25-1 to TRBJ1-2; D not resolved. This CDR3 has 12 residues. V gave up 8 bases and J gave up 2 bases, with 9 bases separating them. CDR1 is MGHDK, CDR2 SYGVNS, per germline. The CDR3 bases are TGTGCCAGCGTTGGATCCAACTATGGCTACACCTTC. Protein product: CASVGSNYGYTF.

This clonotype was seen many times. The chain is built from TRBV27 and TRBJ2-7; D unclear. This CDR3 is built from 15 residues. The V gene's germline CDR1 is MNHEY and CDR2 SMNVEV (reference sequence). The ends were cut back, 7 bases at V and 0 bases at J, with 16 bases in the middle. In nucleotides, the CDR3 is TGTGCCAGCAAGAGTAGGAGTCAACCCTCCTACGAGCAGTACTTC. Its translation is CASKSRSQPSYEQYF.

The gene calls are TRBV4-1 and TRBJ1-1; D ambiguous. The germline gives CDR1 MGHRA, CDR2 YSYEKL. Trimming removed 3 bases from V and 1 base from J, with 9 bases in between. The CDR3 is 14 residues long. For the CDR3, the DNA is TGCGCCAGCAGCCAGTGGCACAGGAACACTGAAGCTTTCTTT. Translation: CASSQWHRNTEAFF.

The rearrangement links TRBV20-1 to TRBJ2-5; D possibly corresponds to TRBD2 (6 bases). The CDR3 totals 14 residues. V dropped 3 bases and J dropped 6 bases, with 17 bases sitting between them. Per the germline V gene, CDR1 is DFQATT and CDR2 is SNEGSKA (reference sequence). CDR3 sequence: CSARSPRRDQTQYF. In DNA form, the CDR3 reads TGCAGTGCTAGGTCCCCTCGGCGGGACCAGACCCAGTACTTC.

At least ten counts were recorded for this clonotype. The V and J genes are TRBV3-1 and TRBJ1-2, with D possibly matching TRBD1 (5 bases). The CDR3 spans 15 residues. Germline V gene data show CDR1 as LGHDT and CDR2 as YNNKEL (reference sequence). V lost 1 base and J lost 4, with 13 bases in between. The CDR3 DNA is TGTGCCAGCAGCCAAGTCGAGGGGCAGCTCTATGGCTACACCTTC. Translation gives CASSQVEGQLYGYTF.

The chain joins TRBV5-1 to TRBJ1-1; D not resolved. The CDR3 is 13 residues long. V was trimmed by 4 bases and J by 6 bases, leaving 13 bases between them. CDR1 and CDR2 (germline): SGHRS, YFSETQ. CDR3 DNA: TGCGCCAGCAGCCCGGAGACGGGCGCTGAAGCTTTCTTT. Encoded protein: CASSPETGAEAFF.

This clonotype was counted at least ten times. The CDR3 loop reads CASSYRSGRAGETQYF. For the CDR3, the DNA is TGTGCCAGCAGTTACCGCAGCGGGAGGGCCGGAGAGACCCAGTACTTC. The chain has TRBV6-5 and TRBJ2-5; 10 bases match TRBD2. The germline CDR1 and CDR2 sequences are MNHEY and SVGAGI. Losses at the gene ends were 2 bases for V and 4 bases for J; bases not matched to a gene: 7. The CDR3 covers 16 residues.

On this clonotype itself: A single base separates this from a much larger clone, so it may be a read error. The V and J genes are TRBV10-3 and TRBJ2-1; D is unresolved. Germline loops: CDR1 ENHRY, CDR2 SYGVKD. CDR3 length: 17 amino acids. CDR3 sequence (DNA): TGTGCCATCAGTGAGTCCGGCTCGGATATCTCCTGCAATGAGCAGTTCTTC. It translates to CAISESGSDISCNEQFF.

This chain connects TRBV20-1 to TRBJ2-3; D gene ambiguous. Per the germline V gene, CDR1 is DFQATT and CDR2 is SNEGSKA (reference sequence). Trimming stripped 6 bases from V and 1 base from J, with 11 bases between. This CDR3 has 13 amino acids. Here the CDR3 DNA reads TGCAGTGCCCCCCAAAGAGGCACAGATACGCAGTATTTT. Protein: CSAPQRGTDTQYF.

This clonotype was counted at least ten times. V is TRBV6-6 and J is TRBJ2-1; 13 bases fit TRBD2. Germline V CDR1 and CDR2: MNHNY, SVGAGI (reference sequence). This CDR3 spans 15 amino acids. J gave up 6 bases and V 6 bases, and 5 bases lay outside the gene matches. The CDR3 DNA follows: TGTGCCAGCAGGGGACTAGCGGGATTGGGCAATGAGCAGTTCTTC. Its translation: CASRGLAGLGNEQFF.

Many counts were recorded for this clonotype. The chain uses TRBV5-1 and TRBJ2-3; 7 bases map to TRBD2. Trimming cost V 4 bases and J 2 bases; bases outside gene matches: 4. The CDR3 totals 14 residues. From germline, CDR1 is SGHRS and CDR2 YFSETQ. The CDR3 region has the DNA TGCGCCAGCAGCATGGGGACTATCACAGATACGCAGTATTTT. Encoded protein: CASSMGTITDTQYF.

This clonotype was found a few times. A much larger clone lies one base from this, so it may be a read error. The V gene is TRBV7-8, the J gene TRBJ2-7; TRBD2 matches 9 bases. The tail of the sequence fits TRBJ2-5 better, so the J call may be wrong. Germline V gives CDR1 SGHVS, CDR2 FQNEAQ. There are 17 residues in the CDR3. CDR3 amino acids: CANSLGSGRYLGETQYF. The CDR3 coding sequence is TGTGCCAACAGCTTAGGAAGCGGGAGGTACCTGGGGGAGACCCAGTACTTC.

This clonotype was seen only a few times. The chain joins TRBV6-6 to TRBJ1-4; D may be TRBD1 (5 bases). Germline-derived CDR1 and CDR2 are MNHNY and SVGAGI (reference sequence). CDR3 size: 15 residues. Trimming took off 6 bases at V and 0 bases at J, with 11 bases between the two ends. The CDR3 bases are TGTGCCAGCAGGTCAGGGATAACAACTAATGAAAAACTGTTTTTT. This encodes CASRSGITTNEKLFF.

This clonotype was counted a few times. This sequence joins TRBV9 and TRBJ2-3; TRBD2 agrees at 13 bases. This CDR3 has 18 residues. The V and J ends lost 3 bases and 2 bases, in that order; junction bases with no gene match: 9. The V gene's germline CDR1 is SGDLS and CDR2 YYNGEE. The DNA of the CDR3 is TGTGCCAGCAGCGCGTACCTCGGGACTAGCGGGATCACAGATACGCAGTATTTT. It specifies CASSAYLGTSGITDTQYF.

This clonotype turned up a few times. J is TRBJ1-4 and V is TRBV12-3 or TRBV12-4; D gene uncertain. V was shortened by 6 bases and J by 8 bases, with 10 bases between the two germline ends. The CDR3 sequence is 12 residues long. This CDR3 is CASRRTEEKLFF. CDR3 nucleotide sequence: TGTGCCAGCAGACGGACGGAAGAAAAACTGTTTTTT.

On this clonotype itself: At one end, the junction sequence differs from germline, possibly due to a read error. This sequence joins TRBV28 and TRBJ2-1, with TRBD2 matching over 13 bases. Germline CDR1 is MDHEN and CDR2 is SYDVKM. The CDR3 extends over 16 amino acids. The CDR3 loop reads CASSTSTSGRSNKQFF. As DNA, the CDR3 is TGTGCCAGCAGTACATCGACTAGCGGGAGGTCCAATAAGCAGTTCTTC.

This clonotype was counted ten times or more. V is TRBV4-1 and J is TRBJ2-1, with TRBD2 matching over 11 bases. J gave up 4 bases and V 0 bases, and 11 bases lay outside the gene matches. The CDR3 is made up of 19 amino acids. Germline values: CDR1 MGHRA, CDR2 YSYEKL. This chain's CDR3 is CASSQDVVAGGILYNEQFF. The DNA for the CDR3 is TGCGCCAGCAGCCAAGATGTGGTAGCGGGAGGGATCTTGTACAATGAGCAGTTCTTC.

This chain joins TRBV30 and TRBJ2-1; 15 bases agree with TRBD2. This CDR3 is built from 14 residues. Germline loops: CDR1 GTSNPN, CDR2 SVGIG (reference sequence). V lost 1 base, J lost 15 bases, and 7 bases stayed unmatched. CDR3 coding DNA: TGTGCCTGGAGTGCCCGGACTAGCGGGAGGGCCGGGTTCTTC. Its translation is CAWSARTSGRAGFF.